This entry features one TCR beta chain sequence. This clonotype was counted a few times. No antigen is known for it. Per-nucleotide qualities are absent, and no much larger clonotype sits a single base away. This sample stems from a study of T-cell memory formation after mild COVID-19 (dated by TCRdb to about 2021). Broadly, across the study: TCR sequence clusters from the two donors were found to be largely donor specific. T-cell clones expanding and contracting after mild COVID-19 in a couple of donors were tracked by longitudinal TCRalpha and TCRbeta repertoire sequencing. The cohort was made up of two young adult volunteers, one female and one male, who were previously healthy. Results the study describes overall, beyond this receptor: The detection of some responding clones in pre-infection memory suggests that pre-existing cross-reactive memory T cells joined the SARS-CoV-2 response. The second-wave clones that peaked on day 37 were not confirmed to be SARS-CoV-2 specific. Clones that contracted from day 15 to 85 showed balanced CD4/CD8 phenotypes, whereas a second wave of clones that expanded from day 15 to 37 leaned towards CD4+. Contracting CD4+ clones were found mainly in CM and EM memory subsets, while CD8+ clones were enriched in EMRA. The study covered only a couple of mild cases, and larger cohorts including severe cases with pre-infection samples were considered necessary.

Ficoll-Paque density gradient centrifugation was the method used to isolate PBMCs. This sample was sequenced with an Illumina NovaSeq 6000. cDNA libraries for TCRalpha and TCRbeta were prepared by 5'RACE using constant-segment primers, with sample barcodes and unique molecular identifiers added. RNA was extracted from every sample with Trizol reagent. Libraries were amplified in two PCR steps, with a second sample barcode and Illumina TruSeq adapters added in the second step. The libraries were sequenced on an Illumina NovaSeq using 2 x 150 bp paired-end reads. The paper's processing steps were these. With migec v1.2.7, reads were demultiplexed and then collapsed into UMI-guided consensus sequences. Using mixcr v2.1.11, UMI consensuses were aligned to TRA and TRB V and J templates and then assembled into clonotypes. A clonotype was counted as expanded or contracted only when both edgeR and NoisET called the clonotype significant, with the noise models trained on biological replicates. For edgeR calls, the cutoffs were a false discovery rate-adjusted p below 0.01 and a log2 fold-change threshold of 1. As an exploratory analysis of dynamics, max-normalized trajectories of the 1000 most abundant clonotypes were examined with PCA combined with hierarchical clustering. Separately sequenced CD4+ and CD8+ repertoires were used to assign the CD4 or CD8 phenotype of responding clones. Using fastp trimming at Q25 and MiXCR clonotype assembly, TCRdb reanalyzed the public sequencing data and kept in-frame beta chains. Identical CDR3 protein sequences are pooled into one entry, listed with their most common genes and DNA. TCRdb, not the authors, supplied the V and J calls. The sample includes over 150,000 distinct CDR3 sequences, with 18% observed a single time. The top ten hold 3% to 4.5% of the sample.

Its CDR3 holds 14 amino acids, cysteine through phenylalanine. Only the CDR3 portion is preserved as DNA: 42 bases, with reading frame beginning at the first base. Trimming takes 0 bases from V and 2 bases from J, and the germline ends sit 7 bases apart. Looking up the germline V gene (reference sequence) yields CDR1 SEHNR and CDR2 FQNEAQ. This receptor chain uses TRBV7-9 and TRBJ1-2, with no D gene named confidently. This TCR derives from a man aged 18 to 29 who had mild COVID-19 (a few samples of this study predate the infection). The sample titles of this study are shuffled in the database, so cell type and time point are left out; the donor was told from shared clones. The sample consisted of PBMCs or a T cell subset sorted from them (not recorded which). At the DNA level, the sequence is TGTGCCAGCAGCTTAGCAGTTTTAAACTATGGCTACACCTTC. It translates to CASSLAVLNYGYTF. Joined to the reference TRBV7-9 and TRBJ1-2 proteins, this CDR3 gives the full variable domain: DTGVSQNPRHKITKRGQNVTFRCDPISEHNRLYWYRQTLGQGPEFLTYFQNEAQLEKSRLLSDRFSAERPKGSFSTLEIQRTEQGDSAMYLCASSLAVLNYGYTFGSGTRLTVV.